Listed below are T cell receptor beta chains from one sample, sequenced in a study of T cell repertoires in cytomegalovirus infection. TCRdb called the reads again in MiXCR, with one record for every CDR3 protein. Of nearly 450,000 distinct CDR3 sequences listed, 30% to 40% are singletons. Sequencing input: PBMCs. All receptors come from a human donor in good health (CMV status not recorded). Some clones in this sample may be carry-over from other donors' samples. Each CDR3 is given with its conserved first and last residue. A D gene is named only where the DNA matches it firmly. Clone size, where shown, is once, few, many, or a class for clones that have expanded.

length: 13; size: .; J: TRBJ2-7; D: .; V: TRBV20-1; DNA: TGCAGTGCTACCCAAGACAGTTCCTACGAGCAGTACTTC; CDR3: CSATQDSSYEQYF
length: 13; size: few; J: TRBJ1-6; D: .; V: TRBV10-2; DNA: TGCGCCAGCAAAGGGGCTGAAAATTCACCCCTCCACTTT; CDR3: CASKGAENSPLHF
length: 13; size: .; J: TRBJ1-5; D: TRBD1; V: TRBV7-3; DNA: TGTGCCACCGTACAGGGGGGCCGCCAGCCCCAGCATTTT; CDR3: CATVQGGRQPQHF
length: 14; size: .; J: TRBJ2-7; D: .; V: TRBV7-9; DNA: TGTGCCAGCAGCGAACCCGGGGCGGGCCACGAGCAGTACTTC; CDR3: CASSEPGAGHEQYF
length: 16; size: few; J: TRBJ2-2; D: .; V: TRBV7-2; DNA: TGTGCCAGCAGCTTAGGGCAGGTACCGAACACCGGGGAGCTGTTTTTT; CDR3: CASSLGQVPNTGELFF
length: 13; size: .; J: TRBJ2-7; D: .; V: TRBV20-1; DNA: TGCAGTGCTAGTGTGCCGGGGAACTACGAGCAGTACTTC; CDR3: CSASVPGNYEQYF
length: 12; size: .; J: TRBJ1-2; D: .; V: TRBV10-3; DNA: TGTGCCATCAGTGAACTACGGTATGGCTACACCTTC; CDR3: CAISELRYGYTF
length: 15; size: .; J: TRBJ1-6; D: .; V: TRBV4-3; DNA: TGCGCCAGCAGCCAAGATAAGGTCTCTAATTCACCCCTCCACTTT; CDR3: CASSQDKVSNSPLHF
length: 15; size: many; J: TRBJ2-5; D: .; V: TRBV7-2; DNA: TGTGCCAGCAGCTTAGTTTCTACAGTGCAAGAGACCCAGTACTTC; CDR3: CASSLVSTVQETQYF
length: 12; size: .; J: TRBJ1-1; D: .; V: TRBV6-2/TRBV6-3; DNA: TGTGCCCGCAAATCGATAAACACTGAAGCTTTCTTT; CDR3: CARKSINTEAFF
length: 13; size: few; J: TRBJ1-6; D: .; V: TRBV25-1; DNA: TGTGCCAGCGAGGAGAGGGCCTATTCACCCCTCCACTTT; CDR3: CASEERAYSPLHF
length: 15; size: once; J: TRBJ2-1; D: .; V: TRBV5-6; DNA: TGTGCCAGCAGCGAGGAGAAGGGGTTTTTCCATGAGCAGTTCTTC; CDR3: CASSEEKGFFHEQFF
length: 16; size: .; J: TRBJ2-2; D: .; V: TRBV7-4; DNA: TGTGCCAGCAGCCGGCCCGTGGTTGGGCGCACCGGGGAGCTGTTTTTT; CDR3: CASSRPVVGRTGELFF
length: 13; size: few; J: TRBJ2-1; D: TRBD1; V: TRBV7-9; DNA: TGTGCCAGCAGACGACAGGGCTCGGGTGAGCAGTTCTTC; CDR3: CASRRQGSGEQFF
length: 16; size: few; J: TRBJ2-5; D: TRBD2; V: TRBV2; DNA: TGTGCCAGCAGGCCCGGGACTCCGCGGGAGGAAGAGACCCAGTACTTC; CDR3: CASRPGTPREEETQYF
length: 12; size: .; J: TRBJ1-6; D: .; V: TRBV6-5; DNA: TGTGCCAGCGGGGGGCCCAATTCACCCCTCCACTTT; CDR3: CASGGPNSPLHF
length: 14; size: few; J: TRBJ2-5; D: .; V: TRBV2; DNA: TGTGCCAGCAGTGCCGGGCCCGCTGGGGGGACCCAGTACTTC; CDR3: CASSAGPAGGTQYF
length: 18; size: .; J: TRBJ1-2; D: .; V: TRBV7-3; DNA: TGTGCCAGCAGATCCTACCTAGGGGTAGCGGCTTCTAACTATGGCTACACCTTC; CDR3: CASRSYLGVAASNYGYTF
length: 19; size: few; J: TRBJ1-4; D: .; V: TRBV6-6; DNA: TGTGCCAGCAGTTTAATATCCCGAAGAATCCCTGCAACTAATGAAAAACTGTTTTTT; CDR3: CASSLISRRIPATNEKLFF
length: 14; size: few; J: TRBJ1-5; D: .; V: TRBV6-1; DNA: TGTGCCAGCAAGGGGGAAGGAGCCAATCAGCCCCAGCATTTT; CDR3: CASKGEGANQPQHF
length: 16; size: .; J: TRBJ2-5; D: .; V: TRBV6-2/TRBV6-3; DNA: TGTGCCAGCATGGTCATTAGCCAGGTGATAGGGGAGACCCAGTACTTC; CDR3: CASMVISQVIGETQYF
length: 13; size: .; J: TRBJ1-1; D: .; V: TRBV5-4; DNA: TGTGCCAGCAGCCAGACCCCGCTCGGGGAAGCTTTCTTT; CDR3: CASSQTPLGEAFF
length: 12; size: .; J: TRBJ1-1; D: TRBD1; V: TRBV7-3; DNA: TGTGCCAGCAGCTCGCCGACAGGGGAAGCTTTCTTT; CDR3: CASSSPTGEAFF
length: 15; size: .; J: TRBJ2-2; D: .; V: TRBV27; DNA: TGTGCCAGCAGTTTATCCGGGGGCGGAACCGGGGAGCTGTTTTTT; CDR3: CASSLSGGGTGELFF
length: 14; size: few; J: TRBJ2-5; D: TRBD2; V: TRBV6-5; DNA: TGTGCCACCAAGCAAGGTAGCGGGGTCGAGACCCAGTACTTC; CDR3: CATKQGSGVETQYF
length: 13; size: few; J: TRBJ1-2; D: .; V: TRBV20-1; DNA: TGCAGTGCTAGAGATACCCGGAGCTATGGCTACACCTTC; CDR3: CSARDTRSYGYTF
length: 14; size: few; J: TRBJ1-1; D: .; V: TRBV27; DNA: TGTGCCAGCAGTTTATTAGGGTTTCGGACTGAAGCTTTCTTT; CDR3: CASSLLGFRTEAFF